This is a list of T cell receptor beta chains from one sample in a study of glioma-infiltrating T cells. TCRdb independently ran MiXCR on the multiplex PCR reads; one entry per CDR3 protein. The sample has 40,000 or so distinct CDR3 sequences, about a fifth seen once. Sequencing was performed on glioma tissue, nonneoplastic brain tissue, or PBMCs (not recorded which). The receptors were gathered from a human donor with low-grade glioma or glioblastoma, undergoing nonglioma brain surgery, or in good health (not recorded which). Both conserved end residues are part of each CDR3. A D gene is named only where the DNA matches it firmly. Size is omitted from some rows. Given values are once, few, many or a class for expanded clones.

V,D,size,J,DNA,CDR3
TRBV6-1,-,medium-sized,TRBJ1-5,TGTGCCAGCAGTGAAACGGGAGGTTTGCAGCCCCAGCATTTT,CASSETGGLQPQHF
TRBV5-4,-,-,TRBJ1-3,TGTGCCAGCAGCCTTCCCCAGGCCGAGGACACCATATATTTT,CASSLPQAEDTIYF
TRBV20-1,TRBD2,many,TRBJ2-3,TGCAGTGCTAGAGCCCGTAGCGGGGGGAGCACAGATACGCAGTATTTT,CSARARSGGSTDTQYF
TRBV28,-,-,TRBJ1-1,-,CASRAGGLDTQYFGPGTEAFF
TRBV7-9,-,many,TRBJ2-5,TGTGCCAGCAGCTTAGACGCTCTTCAAGAGACCCAGTACTTC,CASSLDALQETQYF
TRBV20-1,-,-,TRBJ2-1,TGCAGTGCTAGCGGCTCCTCTGGTTGGTTCTTC,CSASGSSGWFF
TRBV20-1,-,many,TRBJ2-7,TGCAGTGCAATCTCCGGCCCGTTGGAGAGCGAGCAGTACTTC,CSAISGPLESEQYF
TRBV6-6,-,many,TRBJ1-5,TGTGCCAGCAGTTACATGGGAGGTACCCAGCATTTT,CASSYMGGTQHF
TRBV7-3,-,many,TRBJ2-1,TGTGCCAGCAGCTTATTTCAGGCTCCCTACAATGAGCAGTTCTTC,CASSLFQAPYNEQFF
TRBV6-1,-,many,TRBJ1-4,TGTGCCTCCTCCCGGGGCGGTGAAAAACTGTTTTTT,CASSRGGEKLFF
TRBV9,-,-,TRBJ1-4,TGTGCCAGCAGCACCGAGCAGGGTGTCTCAACTAATGAAAAACTGTTTTTT,CASSTEQGVSTNEKLFF
TRBV20-1,-,many,TRBJ1-6,TGCAGTGCTAGGTCCTATAATTCACCCCTCCACTTT,CSARSYNSPLHF
TRBV5-1,TRBD2,-,TRBJ2-3,TGCGCCAGCAGCTTAAGCGGGGATAGCACAGATACGCAGTATTTT,CASSLSGDSTDTQYF
TRBV18,TRBD1,many,TRBJ1-1,TGTGCCAGCTCCCCCGCGACAGGGGGAAACACTGAAGCTTTCTTT,CASSPATGGNTEAFF
TRBV28,-,many,TRBJ2-7,TGTGCCAGCAGTCTGGGATACGAGCAGTACTTC,CASSLGYEQYF
TRBV10-3,-,many,TRBJ1-5,TGTGCCACCACTTCTCGACAGGACAATCAGCCCCAGCATTTT,CATTSRQDNQPQHF
TRBV10-3,-,many,TRBJ2-7,TGTGCCATCAGTGAGTCCCTCTCCTACGAGCAGTACTTC,CAISESLSYEQYF
TRBV3-1,TRBD1,many,TRBJ1-5,TGTGCCAGCAGCCTGGGGACAGGGAATCAGCCCCAGCATTTT,CASSLGTGNQPQHF
TRBV2,-,many,TRBJ2-5,TGTGCCAGCAGCCCGGGACAAAGAGAGACCCAGTACTTC,CASSPGQRETQYF
TRBV3-1,-,many,TRBJ2-3,TGTGCCAGCAGCCAAGATCATAGCGCGAGCACAGATACGCAGTATTTT,CASSQDHSASTDTQYF
TRBV5-6,-,-,TRBJ2-5,TGTGCCAGCAGCTTAGGGCTGATTCAAGAGACCCAGTACTTC,CASSLGLIQETQYF
TRBV12-3/TRBV12-4,-,-,TRBJ1-4,TGTGCCAGCAGTTTACCCGGGGAAAAACTGTTTTTT,CASSLPGEKLFF
TRBV6-1,-,medium-sized,TRBJ2-7,TGTGCCAGCAGCCCCGGTCACGAGCAGTACTTC,CASSPGHEQYF
TRBV6-1,TRBD1,many,TRBJ2-1,TGTGCCAGCAGTGGGGACAGTCCCTACAATGAGCAGTTCTTC,CASSGDSPYNEQFF
TRBV7-8,TRBD2,many,TRBJ2-5,TGTGCCAGCAGCTTAGGGCCTAGCGGGAGGGTAAGAGAGACCCAGTACTTC,CASSLGPSGRVRETQYF
TRBV28,-,many,TRBJ2-5,TGTGCCAGCCACCAAGTTGGCGGGACTCCGCCAGAGACCCAGTACTTC,CASHQVGGTPPETQYF
TRBV13,-,-,TRBJ2-1,TGTGCCAGCAGCTTAGGCACACTAGGGACCAATGAGCAGTTCTTC,CASSLGTLGTNEQFF
TRBV5-1,-,-,TRBJ2-2,TGCGCCAGCAGCTGGGCGGGATCGGAGCCCGGGGAGCTGTTTTTT,CASSWAGSEPGELFF
TRBV7-6,-,medium-sized,TRBJ2-3,TGTGCCAGCAGCTTGGGCCGAGATACGCAGTATTTT,CASSLGRDTQYF
TRBV19,-,few,TRBJ2-4,TGTGCCAGTAGTACACGGACGGATCATCGGGCCAAAAACATTCAGTACTTC,CASSTRTDHRAKNIQYF